This T cell receptor (beta chain) was sequenced in a study of T cell responses to AZD1222 COVID-19 vaccine. Background on the study: Timing groups of about 4 and about 12 weeks for second doses were pooled.

The V end lost 3 bases, the J end lost 0 bases, and 12 bases lay between the germline ends. The CDR3 extends over 16 amino acids. Germline CDR1 SGDLS, CDR2 YYNGEE. Findings and caveats of the study: White British people made up most donors, females outnumbered males, and clonal diversity was possibly underestimated. As reported, nearly half of all spike-specific TCRs target variant regions that are unmutated. Every sample of the repertoires postdated the peak T cell response.

Produced via immunoSEQ multiplex PCR; TCRdb's table is partial and in-frame only. The data hold nearly 95,000 clones, with 90% observed a single time. Note on this clone: Its antigen is undetermined.

The receptor was isolated from an adult in good health. The starting material was peripheral blood, obtained on day 0 of AZD1222 vaccination. The chain uses TRBV9 and TRBJ2-2, with D perhaps matching TRBD2 (5 bases). The CDR3 spells CASSATAGTNTGELFF. The CDR3 coding sequence is TGTGCCAGCAGCGCGACGGCGGGTACGAACACCGGGGAGCTGTTTTTT.